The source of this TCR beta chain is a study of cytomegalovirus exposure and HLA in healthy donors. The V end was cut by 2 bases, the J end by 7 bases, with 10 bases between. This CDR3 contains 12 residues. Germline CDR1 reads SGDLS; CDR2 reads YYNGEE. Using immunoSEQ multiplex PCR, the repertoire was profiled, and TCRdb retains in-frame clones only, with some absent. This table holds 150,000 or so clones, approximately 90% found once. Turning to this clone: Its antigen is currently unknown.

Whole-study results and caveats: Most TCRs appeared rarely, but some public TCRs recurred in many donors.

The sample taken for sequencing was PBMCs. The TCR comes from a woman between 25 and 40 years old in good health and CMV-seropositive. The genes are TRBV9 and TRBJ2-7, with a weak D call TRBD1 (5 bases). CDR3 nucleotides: TGTGCCAGCAGCGTCGAAAGGGGTGAGCAGTACTTC. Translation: CASSVERGEQYF.